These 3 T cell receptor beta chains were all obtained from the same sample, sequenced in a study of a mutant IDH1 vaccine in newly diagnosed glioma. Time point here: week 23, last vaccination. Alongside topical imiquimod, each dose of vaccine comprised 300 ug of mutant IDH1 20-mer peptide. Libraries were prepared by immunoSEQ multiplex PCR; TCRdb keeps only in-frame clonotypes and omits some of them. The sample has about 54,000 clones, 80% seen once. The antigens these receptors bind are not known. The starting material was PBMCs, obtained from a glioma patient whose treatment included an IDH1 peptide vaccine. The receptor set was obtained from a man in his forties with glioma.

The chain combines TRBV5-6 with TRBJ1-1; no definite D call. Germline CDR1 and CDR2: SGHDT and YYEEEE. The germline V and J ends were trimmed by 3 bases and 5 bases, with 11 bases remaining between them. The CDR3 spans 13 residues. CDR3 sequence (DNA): TGTGCCAGCAGCTGGGGAGGTTGGACTGAAGCTTTCTTT. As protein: CASSWGGWTEAFF.

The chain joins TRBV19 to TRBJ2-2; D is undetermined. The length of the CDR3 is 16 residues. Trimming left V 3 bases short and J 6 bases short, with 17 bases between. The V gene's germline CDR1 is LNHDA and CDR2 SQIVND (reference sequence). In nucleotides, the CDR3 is TGTGCCAGTAGTATTACTCGTACTCTAATGGCCGGGGAGCTGTTTTTT. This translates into CASSITRTLMAGELFF.

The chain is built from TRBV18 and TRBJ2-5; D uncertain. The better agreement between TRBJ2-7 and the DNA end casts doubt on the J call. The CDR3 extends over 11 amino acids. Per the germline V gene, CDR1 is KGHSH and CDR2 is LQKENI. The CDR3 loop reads CASSPNYEQYF. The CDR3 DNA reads TGTGCCAGCTCACCCAATTACGAGCAGTACTTC.